The rows below give T cell receptor beta chains drawn from one sample of a study of response to subunit inactivated influenza vaccine. TCRdb called the RT-PCR reads again in MiXCR, with one record for every CDR3 protein. Among 500,000 to 750,000 distinct CDR3 sequences listed, 14% were seen once. The starting material was PBMCs from blood, obtained 12 days after vaccination. These receptors came from a man between 45 and 60 years old who received an inactivated influenza vaccine. Each CDR3 is given with its conserved first and last residue. Fields, in order: V gene, D gene, J gene, clone size, CDR3 DNA, CDR3 protein. D genes are given only for firm matches. Where a row states a size, it is once, few, many or the class of an expanded clone; other rows omit it.

V gene: TRBV2; D gene: -; J gene: TRBJ2-3; clone size: few; CDR3 DNA: TGTGCCAGCTACCAGGGGGGCCCAGATACGCAGTATTTT; CDR3 protein: CASYQGGPDTQYF
V gene: TRBV14; D gene: TRBD1; J gene: TRBJ1-1; clone size: few; CDR3 DNA: TGTGCCAGCAGCGATCGGACAGGGAGGGGTGAAGCTTTCTTT; CDR3 protein: CASSDRTGRGEAFF
V gene: TRBV7-2; D gene: -; J gene: TRBJ2-7; clone size: few; CDR3 DNA: TGTGCCAGCAGCTTTACCGATACAGCCGTCGCCGAGCAGTACTTC; CDR3 protein: CASSFTDTAVAEQYF
V gene: TRBV5-6; D gene: -; J gene: TRBJ2-5; clone size: -; CDR3 DNA: TGTGCCAGCAGCTTGTCGGACTATGACCAAGAGACCCAGTACTTC; CDR3 protein: CASSLSDYDQETQYF
V gene: TRBV6-5; D gene: TRBD2; J gene: TRBJ2-1; clone size: many; CDR3 DNA: TGTGCCAGCAGGATAAGCGGGAACTCCTACAATGAGCAGTTCTTC; CDR3 protein: CASRISGNSYNEQFF
V gene: TRBV9; D gene: TRBD1; J gene: TRBJ2-3; clone size: few; CDR3 DNA: TGTGCCAGCAGCGCAAATACAGGGGGCGCAGATACGCAGTATTTT; CDR3 protein: CASSANTGGADTQYF
V gene: TRBV19; D gene: TRBD1; J gene: TRBJ2-1; clone size: -; CDR3 DNA: TGTGCCAGCCGAGGGACAGTTTACAATGAGCAGTTCTTC; CDR3 protein: CASRGTVYNEQFF
V gene: TRBV5-1; D gene: -; J gene: TRBJ2-3; clone size: few; CDR3 DNA: TGCGCCAGCAGTCGGGCCCTGATAGGTAGCACAGATACGCAGTATTTT; CDR3 protein: CASSRALIGSTDTQYF
V gene: TRBV6-5; D gene: -; J gene: TRBJ2-3; clone size: few; CDR3 DNA: TGTGCCAGCAGTTACTCGAAGATCGGGGTTCCCGGCACAGATACGCAGTATTTT; CDR3 protein: CASSYSKIGVPGTDTQYF
V gene: TRBV20-1; D gene: TRBD1; J gene: TRBJ2-1; clone size: few; CDR3 DNA: TGCAGTGCCCCCGGACAGGGGCCCCGCAATGAGCAGTTCTTC; CDR3 protein: CSAPGQGPRNEQFF
V gene: TRBV5-1; D gene: TRBD1; J gene: TRBJ1-2; clone size: -; CDR3 DNA: TGCGCCAGCAGCTTGAGACCGGGACAGGGGGGCTATGGCTACACCTTC; CDR3 protein: CASSLRPGQGGYGYTF
V gene: TRBV12-3/TRBV12-4; D gene: -; J gene: TRBJ1-2; clone size: many; CDR3 DNA: TGTGCCAGCAGTCCACCACAGGGCGTCTACACCTTC; CDR3 protein: CASSPPQGVYTF
V gene: TRBV4-3; D gene: -; J gene: TRBJ2-3; clone size: many; CDR3 DNA: TGCGCCAGCAGCCAGGATTTAATATGGGGCACAGATACGCAGTATTTT; CDR3 protein: CASSQDLIWGTDTQYF
V gene: TRBV29-1; D gene: -; J gene: TRBJ2-3; clone size: -; CDR3 DNA: TGCAGCGTGAGGGAGGTGGCATCCACAGATACGCAGTATTTT; CDR3 protein: CSVREVASTDTQYF
V gene: TRBV9; D gene: TRBD2; J gene: TRBJ2-1; clone size: -; CDR3 DNA: TGTGCCAGCAGCCCTACGGGACTAGCGGGTCCCTACAATGAGCAGTTCTTC; CDR3 protein: CASSPTGLAGPYNEQFF
V gene: TRBV12-3/TRBV12-4; D gene: TRBD1; J gene: TRBJ2-7; clone size: -; CDR3 DNA: TGTGCCAGCAGTTTCTGGGACAGGGGGACCTACGAGCAGTACTTC; CDR3 protein: CASSFWDRGTYEQYF
V gene: TRBV20-1; D gene: -; J gene: TRBJ2-1; clone size: -; CDR3 DNA: TGCAGTGCTACAATAAACAGCCGTAATGAGCAGTTCTTC; CDR3 protein: CSATINSRNEQFF
V gene: TRBV7-9; D gene: -; J gene: TRBJ2-3; clone size: few; CDR3 DNA: TGTGCCAGCAGCTGGGGAGGAGGAGACACAGATACGCAGTATTTT; CDR3 protein: CASSWGGGDTDTQYF
V gene: TRBV28; D gene: -; J gene: TRBJ2-3; clone size: -; CDR3 DNA: TGTGCCACTTTTGAGGGACGCACAGATACGCAGTATTTT; CDR3 protein: CATFEGRTDTQYF
V gene: TRBV9; D gene: -; J gene: TRBJ2-1; clone size: -; CDR3 DNA: TGTGCCAGCAGCGTAGACCCGGGGGTGTCCTACAATGAGCAGTTCTTC; CDR3 protein: CASSVDPGVSYNEQFF
V gene: TRBV11-1; D gene: TRBD2; J gene: TRBJ2-3; clone size: -; CDR3 DNA: TGTGCCAGCAGCATGGGACTAACTACCGATACGCAGTATTTT; CDR3 protein: CASSMGLTTDTQYF